Listed below are T cell receptor beta chains from one sample, sequenced in a study of shared clonotypes between healthy human individuals. Clones were sequenced by immunoSEQ multiplex PCR, and TCRdb holds only the in-frame ones, with some missing. Of around 2,000,000 clones in the sample, 90% to 95% were seen once. What was sequenced was naive CD8+ T cells from PBMCs. These receptors were collected from a man younger than 35 in good health. Some clones in this sample may be carry-over from other donors' samples. Each CDR3 is given with its conserved first and last residue. The D gene is left open where the match is weak. Size tells how often a clone was seen (once, few, many) or the class of an expanded clone, and some rows leave it out.

>14|-|TRBD1|TRBJ2-5|TRBV28
CASAGGTGRETQYF
TGTGCCAGCGCGGGCGGGACAGGCAGGGAGACCCAGTACTTC
>14|-|-|TRBJ2-1|TRBV28
CASSLYGSYNEQFF
TGTGCCAGCAGCCTCTACGGGAGTTACAATGAGCAGTTCTTC
>16|-|TRBD1|TRBJ1-2|TRBV19
CASSDDGQESNYGYTF
TGTGCCAGTAGTGACGATGGACAGGAGAGTAACTATGGCTACACCTTC
>17|once|-|TRBJ2-2|TRBV28
CASSFVLGGEWAGELFF
TGTGCCAGCAGTTTCGTGTTAGGAGGGGAGTGGGCCGGGGAGCTGTTTTTT
>15|-|TRBD1|TRBJ2-7|TRBV7-9
CASSLVGTGLDEQYF
TGTGCCAGCAGCTTAGTTGGGACAGGGCTGGACGAGCAGTACTTC
>15|-|-|TRBJ1-2|TRBV6-5
CASSGIVGFAYGYTF
TGTGCCAGCAGTGGCATTGTGGGGTTTGCCTATGGCTACACCTTC
>16|-|TRBD1|TRBJ2-5|TRBV19
CASSIARTGGTETQYF
TGTGCCAGTAGTATAGCCCGGACAGGGGGCACAGAGACCCAGTACTTC
>13|-|TRBD1|TRBJ2-5|TRBV27
CASSGQGRETQYF
TGTGCCAGCAGCGGACAGGGTAGGGAGACCCAGTACTTC
>13|-|-|TRBJ2-3|TRBV10-3
CAISGKRTDTQYF
TGTGCCATCAGTGGTAAGCGCACAGATACGCAGTATTTT
>15|-|TRBD1|TRBJ1-6|TRBV5-6
CASSGDSYWNSPLHF
TGTGCCAGCAGCGGGGACAGTTACTGGAATTCACCCCTCCACTTT
>14|-|TRBD1|TRBJ1-5|TRBV9
CASSEGQINQPQHF
TGTGCCAGCAGTGAGGGACAGATCAATCAGCCCCAGCATTTT
>13|-|-|TRBJ1-2|TRBV29-1
CSVLGGLGYGYTF
TGCAGCGTCCTGGGGGGGCTCGGCTATGGCTACACCTTC
>14|-|-|TRBJ2-7|TRBV25-1
CASGRWDQTYEQYF
TGTGCCAGCGGCCGCTGGGACCAGACCTACGAGCAGTACTTC
>15|-|-|TRBJ2-5|TRBV2
CASSEALLEGETQYF
TGTGCCAGCAGTGAAGCACTCTTAGAGGGAGAGACCCAGTACTTC
>16|-|-|TRBJ1-5|TRBV27
CASSLIGPYSNQPQHF
TGTGCCAGCAGTTTAATAGGACCTTATAGCAATCAGCCCCAGCATTTT
>17|-|TRBD2|TRBJ2-3|TRBV6-1
CASSETRLAGYTDTQYF
TGTGCCAGCAGTGAAACGAGACTAGCGGGGTACACAGATACGCAGTATTTT
>15|-|-|TRBJ2-7|TRBV2
CASSLGVGLNYEQYF
TGTGCCAGCAGCCTAGGGGTTGGACTTAACTACGAGCAGTACTTC
>14|once|-|TRBJ2-7|TRBV27
CASTSRVGAYEQYF
TGTGCCAGCACTAGCAGGGTCGGAGCCTACGAGCAGTACTTC
>18|-|-|TRBJ1-1|TRBV18
CASSTGASPAPMNTEAFF
TGTGCCAGCTCGACCGGTGCCTCCCCCGCTCCCATGAACACTGAAGCTTTCTTT
>15|once|-|TRBJ1-1|TRBV21-1
CASGEDSPNTTEAFF
TGTGCCAGCGGCGAGGACAGCCCGAATACCACTGAAGCTTTCTTT
>15|once|-|TRBJ2-3|TRBV15
CATSSEGDSTDTQYF
TGTGCCACCAGCAGTGAAGGCGACTCCACAGATACGCAGTATTTT
>13|-|-|TRBJ1-1|TRBV28
CASMRAGYTEAFF
TGTGCCAGCATGAGAGCGGGATACACTGAAGCTTTCTTT
>15|-|-|TRBJ1-4|TRBV4-3
CASSQVQGFNEKLFF
TGCGCCAGCAGCCAAGTACAGGGCTTTAATGAAAAACTGTTTTTT
>12|-|-|TRBJ1-5|TRBV7-2
CASSPSGVAQHF
TGTGCCAGCAGCCCCTCGGGGGTGGCCCAGCATTTT
>17|-|TRBD1|TRBJ1-1|TRBV27
CASSFITGTGGNTEAFF
TGTGCCAGCAGTTTCATAACCGGGACAGGGGGCAACACTGAAGCTTTCTTT
>17|-|-|TRBJ1-2|TRBV7-9
CASTPRVGGRFPYGYTF
TGTGCCAGCACCCCAAGGGTAGGGGGGCGCTTCCCCTATGGCTACACCTTC
>13|-|-|TRBJ1-1|TRBV9
CASSVVPNTEAFF
TGTGCCAGCAGCGTTGTCCCGAACACTGAAGCTTTCTTT
>14|-|-|TRBJ2-7|TRBV30
CAWSPSGTNYEQYF
TGTGCCTGGAGCCCCTCCGGGACGAACTACGAGCAGTACTTC
>14|-|-|TRBJ2-1|TRBV9
CASSPRLVGNEQFF
TGTGCCAGCAGCCCCCGGTTGGTAGGCAATGAGCAGTTCTTC
>12|-|-|TRBJ2-1|TRBV7-9
CASSPGPQRKFF
TGTGCCAGCAGCCCAGGACCACAGCGAAAGTTCTTC
>11|-|-|TRBJ2-1|TRBV4-1
CASSQRNEQFF
TGCGCCAGCAGCCAACGAAATGAGCAGTTCTTC
>13|-|-|TRBJ2-5|TRBV30
CAWSVGGAETQYF
TGTGCCTGGAGTGTAGGGGGTGCCGAGACCCAGTACTTC
>13|-|TRBD2|TRBJ2-1|TRBV19
CASSIRLANEQFF
TGTGCCAGTAGTATCCGACTAGCGAATGAGCAGTTCTTC
>15|-|-|TRBJ2-7|TRBV6-5
CASSYSRLSTYEQYF
TGTGCCAGCAGTTACTCGCGCTTAAGCACCTACGAGCAGTACTTC
>13|-|-|TRBJ1-5|TRBV29-1
CSVVWGNNQPQHF
TGCAGCGTAGTTTGGGGTAATAATCAGCCCCAGCATTTT
>16|-|-|TRBJ2-7|TRBV4-3
CASSQYLGPPAWEQYF
TGCGCCAGCAGCCAATACTTAGGACCCCCTGCATGGGAGCAGTACTTC
>16|once|-|TRBJ1-3|TRBV13
CASSLGGVRSGNTIYF
TGTGCCAGCAGCTTAGGGGGTGTACGCTCTGGAAACACCATATATTTT
>15|-|-|TRBJ2-7|TRBV27
CASSLFGGETYEQYF
TGTGCCAGCAGTTTATTTGGAGGGGAAACCTACGAGCAGTACTTC
>14|-|-|TRBJ2-7|TRBV19
CASTPGYGFYEQYF
TGTGCCAGTACCCCCGGGTACGGATTCTACGAGCAGTACTTC
>15|-|-|TRBJ2-5|TRBV5-6
CASSLRPRPTETQYF
TGTGCCAGCAGCTTGAGGCCCCGACCCACAGAGACCCAGTACTTC
>12|-|TRBD1|TRBJ1-2|TRBV29-1
CSVPGGAYGYTF
TGCAGCGTCCCAGGGGGCGCCTACGGCTACACCTTC
>15|-|TRBD1|TRBJ2-1|TRBV11-3
CASSPRQGLNNEQFF
TGTGCCAGCAGCCCGAGACAGGGTCTAAACAATGAGCAGTTCTTC
>14|-|-|TRBJ1-2|TRBV7-9
CASSQAQNDYGYTF
TGTGCCAGCAGCCAAGCACAGAATGACTATGGCTACACCTTC
>16|-|TRBD2|TRBJ2-7|TRBV27
CASSRLGDYGSYEQYF
TGTGCCAGCAGTCGTTTAGGGGACTACGGCTCCTACGAGCAGTACTTC
>15|-|TRBD1|TRBJ2-7|TRBV7-6
CASSLIPDRGHEQYF
TGTGCCAGCAGCTTAATCCCGGACAGGGGGCACGAGCAGTACTTC
>12|-|-|TRBJ2-1|TRBV29-1
CSVAPGSNEQFF
TGCAGCGTTGCCCCGGGTAGCAATGAGCAGTTCTTC
>15|-|TRBD2|TRBJ2-7|TRBV27
CASRTLPAGAGEQYF
TGTGCCAGCAGGACACTGCCCGCGGGAGCGGGCGAGCAGTACTTC
>15|-|TRBD1|TRBJ2-1|TRBV29-1
CSVAQPGTVYNEQFF
TGCAGCGTTGCACAACCCGGGACAGTCTACAATGAGCAGTTCTTC
>11|-|-|TRBJ1-2|TRBV27
CASSFNYGYTF
TGTGCCAGCAGTTTTAACTATGGCTACACCTTC
>17|-|TRBD1|TRBJ2-7|TRBV7-6
CASSLISRGQDSYEQYF
TGTGCCAGCAGCCTAATTAGTAGGGGACAGGACTCCTACGAGCAGTACTTC
>17|-|TRBD2|TRBJ2-7|TRBV10-2
CASSVALVAGGPGEQYF
TGCGCCAGCAGTGTAGCTCTCGTGGCGGGAGGGCCTGGAGAGCAGTACTTC
>13|once|TRBD1|TRBJ1-4|TRBV30
CAWDRDRDEKLFF
TGTGCCTGGGACCGGGACAGGGATGAAAAACTGTTTTTT
>17|-|-|TRBJ2-6|TRBV2
CASSEALIRTGANVLTF
TGTGCCAGCAGTGAAGCGCTTATCAGAACTGGGGCCAACGTCCTGACTTTC
>13|-|-|TRBJ2-5|TRBV7-9
CASSLVVQETQYF
TGTGCCAGCAGCTTAGTAGTTCAAGAGACCCAGTACTTC